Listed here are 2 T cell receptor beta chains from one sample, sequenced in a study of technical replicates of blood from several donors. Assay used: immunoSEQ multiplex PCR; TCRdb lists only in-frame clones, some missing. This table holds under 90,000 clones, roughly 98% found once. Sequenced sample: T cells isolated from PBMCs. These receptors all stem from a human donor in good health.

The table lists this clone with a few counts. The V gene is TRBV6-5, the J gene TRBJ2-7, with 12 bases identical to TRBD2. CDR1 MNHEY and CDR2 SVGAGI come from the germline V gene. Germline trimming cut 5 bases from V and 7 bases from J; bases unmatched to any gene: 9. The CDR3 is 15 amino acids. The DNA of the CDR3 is TGTGCCAGCAGTAGAGGACTAGCGGGAACACGGGAGCAGTACTTC. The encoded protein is CASSRGLAGTREQYF.

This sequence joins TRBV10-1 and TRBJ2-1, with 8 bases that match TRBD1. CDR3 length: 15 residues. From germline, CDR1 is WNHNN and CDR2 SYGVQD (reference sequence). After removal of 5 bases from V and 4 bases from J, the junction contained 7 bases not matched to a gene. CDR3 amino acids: CASSLEGTGYNEQFF. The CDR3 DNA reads TGCGCCAGCAGTCTAGAGGGGACAGGTTACAATGAGCAGTTCTTC.